The clone carrying this T cell receptor beta chain has just a few counts. Antigen specificity is unknown. This specimen comes from a study of CD8 T cells in ankylosing spondylitis. Study findings and constraints: Fewer than 10 highly homologous variants formed a TCR beta motif that appeared characteristic of ankylosing spondylitis blood.

MiXCR was run by TCRdb on the 5' RACE reads, yielding one entry per CDR3 protein. The table lists 200,000 to 300,000 distinct CDR3 sequences, 32% of them singletons. V dropped 0 bases and J dropped 7; count of bases not matched to a gene: 3. There are 14 residues in the CDR3. Germline lookup yields CDR1 SGHRS and CDR2 YFSETQ. The specimen was blood, either unsorted or a sorted T cell fraction (not recorded which). The chain carries TRBV5-1 and TRBJ2-1, with 8 bases identical to TRBD2. This TCR derives from a male donor with ankylosing spondylitis or in good health (not recorded which). CDR3 DNA sequence: TGCGCCAGCAGCTTGGCGGGGGGGTGGAATGAGCAGTTCTTC. This gives the protein CASSLAGGWNEQFF.